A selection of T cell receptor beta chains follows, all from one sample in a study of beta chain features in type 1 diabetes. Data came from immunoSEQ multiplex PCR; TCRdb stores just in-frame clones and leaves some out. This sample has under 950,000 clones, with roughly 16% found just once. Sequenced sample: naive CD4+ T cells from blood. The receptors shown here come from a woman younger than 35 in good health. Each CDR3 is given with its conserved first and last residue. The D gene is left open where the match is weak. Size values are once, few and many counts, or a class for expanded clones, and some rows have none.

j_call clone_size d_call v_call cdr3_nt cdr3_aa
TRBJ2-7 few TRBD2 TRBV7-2 TGTGCCAGCAGCTTAGAGGGGACTAGCGGGACCGAGCAGTACTTC CASSLEGTSGTEQYF
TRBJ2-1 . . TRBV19 TGTGCCAGTACCCGGGGTGCGTACAATGAGCAGTTCTTC CASTRGAYNEQFF
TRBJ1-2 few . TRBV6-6 TGTGCCAGCAGCTTAGCGAAAACCTATGGCTACACCTTC CASSLAKTYGYTF
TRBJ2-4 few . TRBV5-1 TGCGCCAGCAGCTTAGACATAGCCAAAAACATTCAGTACTTC CASSLDIAKNIQYF
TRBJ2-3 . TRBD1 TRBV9 TGTGCCAGCAGCAAACAGGGGTCCCCGAGCACAGATACGCAGTATTTT CASSKQGSPSTDTQYF
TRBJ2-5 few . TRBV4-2 TGTGCCAGCAGCCAAGAAAGGGGGTACCAAGAGACCCAGTACTTC CASSQERGYQETQYF
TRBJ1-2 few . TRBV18 TGTGCCAGCTCACCATCGAGGACAGCGGATGGCTACACCTTC CASSPSRTADGYTF
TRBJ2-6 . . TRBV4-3 TGCGCCAGCAGCCAAGATCTGGTCAATTCTGGGGCCAACGTCCTGACTTTC CASSQDLVNSGANVLTF
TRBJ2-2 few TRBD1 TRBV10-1 TGCGCCGGAGGGACAGGGGGAAACACCGGGGAGCTGTTTTTT CAGGTGGNTGELFF
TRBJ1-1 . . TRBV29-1 TGCAGCGTGGGGGCCGGGGTGAACACTGAAGCTTTCTTT CSVGAGVNTEAFF
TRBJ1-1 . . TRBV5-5 TGTGCCAGCAGCGCTTTACGGGCTCCCTCAGTAATGAACACTGAAGCTTTCTTT CASSALRAPSVMNTEAFF
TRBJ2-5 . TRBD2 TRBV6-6 TGTGCCAGCAGAAACTGGGGGGGAGAAACCCAGGAAGCCCAGTACTTC CASRNWGGETQEAQYF
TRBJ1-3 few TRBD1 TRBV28 TGTGCCAGCAGTTCACAGGGGGCGCGGGGAAACACCATATATTTT CASSSQGARGNTIYF
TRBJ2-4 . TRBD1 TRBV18 TGTGCCAGCTCACCGACCGGAAGGGGGCCCGCCAAAAACATTCAGTACTTC CASSPTGRGPAKNIQYF
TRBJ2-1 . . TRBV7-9 TGTGCCAGCAGCTTAGCAGTTAGTGTCAGCTCCTACAATGAGCAGTTCTTC CASSLAVSVSSYNEQFF
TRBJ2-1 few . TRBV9 TGTGCCAGCAGCGAACGACAGGAGAGCTCCTACAATGAGCAGTTCTTC CASSERQESSYNEQFF
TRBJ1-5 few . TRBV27 TGTGCCAGCAGCGAACGCAATAGCAATCAGCCCCAGCATTTT CASSERNSNQPQHF
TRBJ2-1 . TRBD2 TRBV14 TGTGCCAGCAGCCGAACGACCGGGACTAGCGGGAATGAGCAGTTCTTC CASSRTTGTSGNEQFF
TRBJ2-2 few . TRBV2 TGTGCCAGCGGTCAGGGGTCGAACACCGGGGAGCTGTTTTTT CASGQGSNTGELFF
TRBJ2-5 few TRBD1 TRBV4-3 TGCGCCAGCAGCCACAACAGGGGATCTAAAGAGACCCAGTACTTC CASSHNRGSKETQYF
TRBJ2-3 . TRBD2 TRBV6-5 TGTGCCAGCAGCCACCGGGGACTAGGCACAGATACGCAGTATTTT CASSHRGLGTDTQYF
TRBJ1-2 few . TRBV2 TGTGCCAGCAGTGATTGGCTGACGGTTGCTAACTATGGCTACACCTTC CASSDWLTVANYGYTF
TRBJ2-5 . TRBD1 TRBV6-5 TGTGCCAGCAGTAAGAGGACAGGGGCGAGAGAGACCCAGTACTTC CASSKRTGARETQYF
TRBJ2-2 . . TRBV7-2 TGTGCCAGCAGCTTTTCGCCCGGGGAGCTGTTTTTT CASSFSPGELFF
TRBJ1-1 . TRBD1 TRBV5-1 TGCGCCAGCAGCCCGAACAGGGGGAAGAACACTGAAGCTTTCTTT CASSPNRGKNTEAFF
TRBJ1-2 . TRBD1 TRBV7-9 TGTGCCAGCAGCCGGGACAGTTCACTATATGGCTACACCTTC CASSRDSSLYGYTF
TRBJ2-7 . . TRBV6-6 TGTGCCAGCAGGGAAACCTACGAGCAGTACTTC CASRETYEQYF
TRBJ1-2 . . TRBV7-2 TGTGCCAGCAGCTTCTTTAAGGGGGGGAACGACTATGGCTACACCTTC CASSFFKGGNDYGYTF
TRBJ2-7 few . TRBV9 TGTGCCAGCAGCCCCCAGGGTCTGGGATACGAGCAGTACTTC CASSPQGLGYEQYF
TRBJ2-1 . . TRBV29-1 TGCAGCGTAGGCTGGGGACTCTACAATGAGCAGTTCTTC CSVGWGLYNEQFF
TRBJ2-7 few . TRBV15 TGTGCCACCAGAAACGACAGAATGCGGATCTACGAGCAGTACTTC CATRNDRMRIYEQYF
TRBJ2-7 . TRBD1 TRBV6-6 TGTGCCAGCAGTTCCGCCACAGGGGGCGTGTACGAGCAGTACTTC CASSSATGGVYEQYF
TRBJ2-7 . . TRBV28 TGTGCCAGCAGTCCCCCGGGGTCGCGAGCTAGCTACGAGCAGTACTTC CASSPPGSRASYEQYF
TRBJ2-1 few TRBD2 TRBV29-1 TGCAGCGTAGGGACTAGCGGGAGCGGTGAGCAGTTCTTC CSVGTSGSGEQFF
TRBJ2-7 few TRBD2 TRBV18 TGTGCCAGCTCACCGGCCTCTCTAGCGGAAGGGTCCTACGAGCAGTACTTC CASSPASLAEGSYEQYF
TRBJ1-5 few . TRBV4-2 TGTGCCAGCAGCGGCGGGTTTTATAGCAATCAGCCCCAGCATTTT CASSGGFYSNQPQHF
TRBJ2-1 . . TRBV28 TGTGCCAGCAGTTCATGGGGTGGAGGGGGCTGGTACAATGAGCAGTTCTTC CASSSWGGGGWYNEQFF
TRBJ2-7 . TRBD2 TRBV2 TGTGCCAGCAGCAAGGGACTAGCGGGAGACCAGGCGACTTACGAGCAGTACTTC CASSKGLAGDQATYEQYF
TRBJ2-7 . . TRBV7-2 TGTGCCAGCAGCTTAGGGCGGCAGGCTAACTACGAGCAGTACTTC CASSLGRQANYEQYF
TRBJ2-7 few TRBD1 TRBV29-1 TGCAGCGCCCGACAGGGATCCTACGAGCAGTACTTC CSARQGSYEQYF
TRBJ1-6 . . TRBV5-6 TGTGCCAGCAGCTTGATAGGGGTTTATAATTCACCCCTCCACTTT CASSLIGVYNSPLHF
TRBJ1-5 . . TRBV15 TGTGCCACCAGCAGAGGGACGTCTTTTGGGGGCGCGGGCAATCAGCCCCAGCATTTT CATSRGTSFGGAGNQPQHF
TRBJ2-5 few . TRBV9 TGTGCCAGCAGCACCTACCGGGACGTACAAGAGACCCAGTACTTC CASSTYRDVQETQYF
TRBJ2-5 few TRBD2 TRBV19 TGTGCCAGTAGTCCCCCGGGCCTAGCGGGAGTCTTGCGGGACTTC CASSPPGLAGVLRDF
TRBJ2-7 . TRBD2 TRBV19 TGTGCCAGCAGCCTAGGGACTAGCGGGACAGTTTCCTACGAGCAGTACTTC CASSLGTSGTVSYEQYF
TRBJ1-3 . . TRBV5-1 TGCGCCAGCAGCTTGGGTATCTCTGGAAACACCATATATTTT CASSLGISGNTIYF